Shown below are 21 T cell receptor beta chains from a single sample sequenced in a study of OX40 agonist ivuxolimab in advanced cancers. The assay was immunoSEQ multiplex PCR, and TCRdb's table has in-frame clones only and misses some. The data contain some 45,000 clones, 80% to 90% of them seen just once; the ten biggest clones take up around 16%. The material sequenced was CD4+ or CD8+ T cells sorted from blood, taken in a trial of the OX40 agonist ivuxolimab. The receptors were sampled from an adult with an advanced solid tumor such as melanoma, head and neck, liver or kidney cancer.

The rearrangement links TRBV27 to TRBJ1-1, with TRBD1 matching over 9 bases. Germline trimming cut 5 bases from V and 0 bases from J; bases unmatched to any gene: 4. Germline CDR1 is MNHEY and CDR2 is SMNVEV (reference sequence). This CDR3 region has 15 residues. CDR3 coding DNA: TGTGCCAGCAGTCAGACAGGGGGGATGAACACTGAAGCTTTCTTT. Translating gives CASSQTGGMNTEAFF.

This chain joins TRBV2 and TRBJ2-5; D might be TRBD1 (7 bases). Germline loops: CDR1 SNHLY, CDR2 FYNNEI. The CDR3 totals 14 residues. Trimming cost V 5 bases and J 5 bases, with 15 bases left between them. The chain's CDR3 is CASSSGRGRETQYF. As DNA, the CDR3 is TGTGCCAGCAGTTCGGGCAGGGGGAGGGAGACCCAGTACTTC.

V is TRBV7-6 and J is TRBJ2-7; a possible D gene is TRBD2 (5 bases). CDR3 size: 12 residues. Germline V gives CDR1 SGHVS, CDR2 FNYEAQ. V was clipped by 11 bases and J by 5 bases, with 16 bases between them. The CDR3 region is CAVEGRSHEQYF. The CDR3 coding sequence is TGTGCCGTAGAGGGTAGATCCCACGAGCAGTACTTC. The full variable domain, its missing parts supplied by reference TRBV7-6 and TRBJ2-7, is GAGVSQSPRYKVTKRGQDVALRCDPISGHVSLYWYRQALGQGPEFLTYFNYEAQQDKSGLPNDRFSAERPEGSISTLTIQRTEQRDSAMYRCAVEGRSHEQYFGPGTRLTVT.

J is TRBJ2-7 and V is TRBV4-2; unclear D gene. Germline V gives CDR1 LGHNA, CDR2 YNFKEQ. Trimming took off 0 bases at V and 1 base at J, with 10 bases between the two ends. This CDR3 has 15 residues. The CDR3 nucleotides are TGTGCCAGCAGCCAAGATCTGGGCAGTTCCTACGAGCAGTACTTC. Translated: CASSQDLGSSYEQYF.

This clone has just one count. V usage is TRBV5-1 and J usage is TRBJ1-1, with D possibly being TRBD1 (5 bases). Looked up from germline, CDR1 is SGHRS and CDR2 is YFSETQ. This CDR3 spans 17 amino acids. Trimming took off 0 bases at V and 4 bases at J, with 19 bases between the two ends. The CDR3 protein is CASSLESAWGGTTEAFF. The DNA for the CDR3 is TGCGCCAGCAGCTTGGAGTCCGCCTGGGGAGGGACCACTGAAGCTTTCTTT.

This clone was observed once. The chain combines TRBV30 with TRBJ1-1; D is unresolved. V was pared by 0 bases and J by 5 bases, with 10 bases between. Per germline, CDR1 GTSNPN and CDR2 SVGIG (reference sequence). The CDR3 has 13 amino acids. For the CDR3, the DNA is TGTGCCTGGAGTGTAACGGGAAGAACTGAAGCTTTCTTT. It codes for CAWSVTGRTEAFF.

The chain couples TRBV12-5 to TRBJ2-7; D is unresolved. The germline V and J ends were trimmed by 5 bases and 0 bases, with 11 bases remaining between them. The germline V gene encodes CDR1 LGHNT and CDR2 FRNRAP. CDR3 length equals 14 residues. As DNA, the CDR3 is TGTGCTAGTGGTCTCGTTGGGGACTCCTACGAGCAGTACTTC. It codes for CASGLVGDSYEQYF.

The chain joins TRBV7-9 to TRBJ2-1; TRBD2 matches at 12 bases. CDR1 SEHNR and CDR2 FQNEAQ come from the germline V gene (reference sequence). The junction had 10 bases not matched to a gene; V was cut back by 4 bases and J by 3 bases. The CDR3 consists of 18 residues. CDR3 sequence (DNA): TGTGCCAGCAGCTCTCCTCGCCGACTAGCGGGAGACTACAATGAGCAGTTCTTC. Its translation: CASSSPRRLAGDYNEQFF.

The V call is TRBV5-1, the J call TRBJ1-2; D possibly corresponds to TRBD1 (5 bases). Trimming stripped 2 bases from V and 3 bases from J, with 17 bases between. Per germline, CDR1 SGHRS and CDR2 YFSETQ. The CDR3 totals 16 residues. The DNA for the CDR3 is TGCGCCAGCAGCTTAAGTACGGCAGGGAGCGACTATGGCTACACCTTC. Translation: CASSLSTAGSDYGYTF.

As DNA, the CDR3 is TGTGCCAGCTCACCACGGGTGGGAGGAGCGACCTACAATGAGCAGTTCTTC. Its protein is CASSPRVGGATYNEQFF. The gene calls are TRBV18 and TRBJ2-1, with a possible D match to TRBD2 (6 bases). The V gene's germline CDR1 is KGHSH and CDR2 LQKENI. The CDR3 has 17 residues. V was shortened by 1 base and J by 2 bases, with 15 bases between the two germline ends. Looking up the rest from reference TRBV18 and TRBJ2-1 gives the full variable domain: NAGVMQNPRHLVRRRGQEARLRCSPMKGHSHVYWYRQLPEEGLKFMVYLQKENIIDESGMPKERFSAEFPKEGPSILRIQQVVRGDSAAYFCASSPRVGGATYNEQFFGPGTRLTVL.

The chain combines TRBV5-8 with TRBJ2-7; 8 bases agree with TRBD2. From germline, CDR1 is SGHTS and CDR2 YDEGEE. The CDR3 is 18 residues long. V shed 0 bases and J 4 bases; nucleotides not matched to a gene: 15. CDR3 loop: CASSLEPGGPYTDYEQYF. The CDR3 region has the DNA TGTGCCAGCAGCTTGGAACCGGGAGGGCCATATACGGATTACGAGCAGTACTTC.

The chain has TRBV7-9 and TRBJ2-1, with D possibly called TRBD1 or TRBD2 (6 bases each). Germline CDR1 is SEHNR and CDR2 is FQNEAQ (reference sequence). CDR3 size: 15 residues. V was trimmed by 4 bases and J by 5 bases, leaving 15 bases between them. The DNA of the CDR3 is TGTGCCAGCAGCTCCAAAAGGGGGGTTCACAATGAGCAGTTCTTC. Its translation is CASSSKRGVHNEQFF.

The V and J genes are TRBV5-1 and TRBJ2-5, with D perhaps matching TRBD2 (6 bases). The CDR3 runs to 16 residues. Germline CDR1 and CDR2: SGHRS and YFSETQ. The germline V and J ends were trimmed by 0 bases and 4 bases, with 16 bases remaining between them. CDR3 loop: CASSLAGGTWGETQYF. CDR3 bases: TGCGCCAGCAGCTTGGCCGGCGGGACGTGGGGAGAGACCCAGTACTTC.

This clone turned up a few times. The chain has TRBV28 and TRBJ2-7; unclear D gene. The CDR3 is 11 amino acids. Germline values: CDR1 MDHEN, CDR2 SYDVKM. Between the trimmed V and J ends, which lost 8 bases and 5 bases, there was a span of 10 bases. In DNA form, the CDR3 reads TGTGCCAGCCGATTCGTGAACGAGCAGTACTTC. It specifies CASRFVNEQYF.

The rearrangement joins TRBV19 to TRBJ2-7, with D possibly matching TRBD1 (6 bases). The CDR3 runs 13 residues. V was cut by 1 base and J by 6 bases, with 10 bases left in between. The germline V gene has CDR1 LNHDA and CDR2 SQIVND (reference sequence). CDR3 sequence reads: CASSIVRGSEQYF. CDR3 sequence (DNA): TGTGCCAGTAGTATAGTAAGGGGGAGCGAGCAGTACTTC.

The chain is built from TRBV7-2 and TRBJ2-1; 8 bases match TRBD2. V dropped 2 bases and J dropped 4; count of bases not matched to a gene: 10. The germline CDR1 and CDR2 sequences are SGHTA and FQGNSA. The CDR3 sequence is 17 residues long. The CDR3 nucleotides read TGTGCCAGCAGCTTATACCCTCGGGGGGGAGCATACAATGAGCAGTTCTTC. Translating gives CASSLYPRGGAYNEQFF.

The chain combines TRBV7-9 with TRBJ1-5; possible D gene TRBD1, 5 bases. The CDR3 is 17 amino acids. CDR1 and CDR2 (germline): SEHNR, FQNEAQ (reference sequence). The V and J ends lost 5 bases and 3 bases respectively, with 20 bases between them. CDR3 loop: CASSGTTRGEYNQPQHF. CDR3 sequence (DNA): TGTGCCAGCAGCGGTACTACGCGAGGGGAGTACAATCAGCCCCAGCATTTT.

The CDR3: CAARRAGLRQPQHF. The CDR3 nucleotides read TGTGCCGCCCGGAGGGCGGGACTCAGACAGCCCCAGCATTTT. This chain joins TRBV5-3 and TRBJ1-5, with D perhaps matching TRBD1 (5 bases). TRBV5-3 is sorted into the ORF group, with uncertain function. Trimming removed 10 bases from V and 7 bases from J, with 21 bases in between. This CDR3 has 14 amino acids.

V gene TRBV25-1 combines with J gene TRBJ1-1; unclear D gene. The V end was cut by 2 bases, the J end by 4 bases, with 11 bases between. The CDR3 has 14 amino acids. Germline loops: CDR1 MGHDK, CDR2 SYGVNS. For the CDR3, the DNA is TGTGCCAGCAGTGAAACCGGAGAAAGCACTGAAGCTTTCTTT. Translated, it gives CASSETGESTEAFF.

This chain links TRBV6-6 with TRBJ1-5; possible D gene TRBD1, 6 bases. The V end was cut by 1 base, the J end by 1 base, with 11 bases between. The CDR3 is 16 amino acids. Germline CDR1 and CDR2: MNHNY and SVGAGI (reference sequence). The CDR3 region has the DNA TGTGCCAGCAGTTACTTACAGGGAGGAAGCAATCAGCCCCAGCATTTT. This translates into CASSYLQGGSNQPQHF.

The genes are TRBV4-1 and TRBJ2-5; 7 bases map to TRBD1. The DNA end is a closer match to TRBJ2-7, so the J assignment may be wrong. The CDR3 totals 16 residues. Germline loops: CDR1 MGHRA, CDR2 YSYEKL. The CDR3 DNA reads as TGCGCCAGCAGCCGCCAGGGACAGCCAGCCTCCTACGAGCAGTACTTC. Translating it yields CASSRQGQPASYEQYF.